Sequencing of this TCR beta chain was carried out in a study of T cell repertoires in cytomegalovirus infection. Across the whole study: Public TCR beta signatures were indicative of both CMV infection and a matching HLA type.

Each CDR3 protein is one row after TCRdb ran MiXCR on the reads. This sample has around 100,000 distinct CDR3 sequences; around 9.1% occur once, and the top ten carry 31%. Germline V lookup: CDR1 MDHEN, CDR2 SYDVKM. The V gene lost 10 bases and the J gene lost 0 bases, with 12 bases spanning the gap. CDR3 size: 13 residues. Whole-study findings and limits: CMV-specific TCR beta clonotypes restricted by HLA-C were the ones dominating the ex vivo response. Summed frequency of shared TCR beta families picked out CMV carriers who also had the relevant HLA.

This clonotype has a count of ten or more. Its antigen remains unidentified. The receptor was derived from a human donor in good health (CMV status not recorded). Some clones in this sample may be carry-over from other donors' samples. Sequences were obtained from PBMCs, sequenced either directly or after in vitro stimulation (not recorded which). The chain uses TRBV28 and TRBJ1-2; D is unresolved. This CDR3 reads CAISAATNYGYTF. CDR3 bases: TGTGCCATCTCGGCGGCGACTAACTATGGCTACACCTTC.